Sequencing of this TCR beta chain was carried out in a study of molecular identifiers for immune sequencing clone quantification. In preparing bulk TCR libraries, previously described methods and listed TCR primers were used. Each CDR3 protein is one row after TCRdb ran MiXCR on the PCR reads. The sample shows 400,000 to 600,000 distinct CDR3 sequences, roughly a fifth of them seen only once. Unmatched junction bases numbered 6, after V lost 1 base and J lost 5 bases. CDR3 length equals 16 residues. Germline loops: CDR1 SGHNT, CDR2 YYREEE (reference sequence). This clonotype was seen a handful of times.

The J gene is TRBJ2-5, the V gene TRBV5-4; 12 nucleotides align to TRBD2. This TCR was sampled from a human donor in good health. Some libraries in this study had Jurkat cell RNA spiked in. The specimen sequenced was naive CD8+ T cells from blood, with Jurkat cell RNA spiked in. Indicated subset: FACS-sorted CD8+CD4-CCR7+CD45RA+ naive T cells. The CDR3 here is CASSLLLAGGYETQYF. The CDR3 coding sequence is TGTGCCAGCAGCTTGCTCCTAGCGGGGGGGTATGAGACCCAGTACTTC. The full variable domain, with the rest looked up from reference TRBV5-4 and TRBJ2-5, is ETGVTQSPTHLIKTRGQQVTLRCSSQSGHNTVSWYQQALGQGPQFIFQYYREEENGRGNFPPRFSGLQFPNYSSELNVNALELDDSALYLCASSLLLAGGYETQYFGPGTRLLVL.